These 5 T cell receptor beta chains were all obtained from the same sample, sequenced in a study of T cells in Graves' hyperthyroidism and ophthalmopathy. Using RNA transcripts as the source, TCR beta CDR3 regions were amplified. RT-PCR in the first round (using the HTBI primer set) targeted the TCR CDR3. TCRdb ran MiXCR on the multiplex PCR reads and lists one entry per CDR3 protein. The table lists under 500,000 distinct CDR3 sequences, over 13% of them singletons, with 28% in the top ten. Sequencing was carried out using blood. These receptors all come from a man aged 45-60 years with Graves' ophthalmopathy.

The sample holds a few counts of this clonotype. J is TRBJ2-7 and V is TRBV6-1; possibly TRBD2 for D (7 bases). Between the trimmed V and J ends, which lost 5 bases and 4 bases, there was a span of 18 bases. The CDR3 has 15 amino acids. Germline V gives CDR1 MNHNS, CDR2 SASEGT. The CDR3 protein is CASSRWREGGYEQYF. CDR3 DNA sequence: TGTGCCAGCAGTAGATGGAGGGAGGGGGGGTACGAGCAGTACTTC.

The chain is built from TRBV4-1 and TRBJ2-3; 11 bases match TRBD2. The CDR3 is 19 residues long. Germline trimming cut 2 bases from V and 8 bases from J; bases unmatched to any gene: 18. The germline CDR1 and CDR2 sequences are MGHRA and YSYEKL. CDR3 DNA sequence: TGCGCCAGCAGCCAAACCGGGACTAGCGGACCAGGAGGGGGTGGTACGCAGTATTTT. It encodes CASSQTGTSGPGGGGTQYF.

The chain couples TRBV12-3 or TRBV12-4 to TRBJ2-3, with 10 bases matching TRBD2. This CDR3 has 16 residues. V was pared by 10 bases and J by 2 bases, with 12 bases of the junction left unmatched. The CDR3 protein is CAITSLAGVVTDTQYF. CDR3 nucleotides: TGTGCCATTACTAGTCTAGCGGGAGTTGTCACAGATACGCAGTATTTT.

This clonotype was seen ten or more times. The CDR3 is CASSENRVPTDTQYF. The CDR3 DNA reads TGCGCCAGCAGCGAAAACAGGGTGCCCACAGATACGCAGTATTTT. The J gene is TRBJ2-3, the V gene TRBV10-2, with a tentative D call TRBD1 (6 bases). The germline gives CDR1 WSHSY, CDR2 SAAADI. Trimming removed 6 bases from V and 2 bases from J, with 15 bases in between. This CDR3 has 15 residues.

As regards this clonotype: This sequence may be a read error, since a much larger clone differs from it by one base. The chain has TRBV12-3 or TRBV12-4 and TRBJ2-7, with 11 nucleotides matching TRBD2. The V gene end was trimmed by 6 bases and the J gene end by 3 bases; junction bases not matched to a gene: 4. The CDR3 runs to 14 residues. Written as DNA, the CDR3 is TGTGCCAGCAGATCCGGGACTAGCGGCTACGAGCAGTACTTC. Translating it yields CASRSGTSGYEQYF.